This T cell receptor delta chain was recovered during a study of gamma-delta T cells after stem cell transplantation (dated by TCRdb to 2016 to 2017). In the case of this clone: Which antigen it targets is not known. The junction and the germline gene differ at one end; a read error may be behind it.

Receptors were amplified or captured by RT-PCR. The sequencing machine was an Illumina MiSeq. With CATT, TCRdb called clones again from the public reads; duplicate DNA rows were later joined. Within this sample are about 11,000 delta-chain clones, with approximately 39% of them counted one time only. Clones ranked in the top ten supply around 3% of the sample. The sequencing sample was made of gamma-delta T cells. This sequence was found in a human donor. It is not recorded whose cells these are; they may come from a transplant donor.

The CDR3 has the sequence CACRLGDTQTAHLFF. Here is the DNA: TGTGCCTGTAGACTGGGGGACACCCAGACCGCACACCTCTTCTTT. The chain is assembled from TRDV2 and TRDJ2; 9 nucleotides in the junction match TRDD3. CDR1 is given as GEAIGNYY and CDR2 as EKD, both from the germline V gene. Including cysteine and phenylalanine, the CDR3 has 15 amino acids. CDR3 DNA is the only sequence kept; it has 45 bases, read in frame from the first base.